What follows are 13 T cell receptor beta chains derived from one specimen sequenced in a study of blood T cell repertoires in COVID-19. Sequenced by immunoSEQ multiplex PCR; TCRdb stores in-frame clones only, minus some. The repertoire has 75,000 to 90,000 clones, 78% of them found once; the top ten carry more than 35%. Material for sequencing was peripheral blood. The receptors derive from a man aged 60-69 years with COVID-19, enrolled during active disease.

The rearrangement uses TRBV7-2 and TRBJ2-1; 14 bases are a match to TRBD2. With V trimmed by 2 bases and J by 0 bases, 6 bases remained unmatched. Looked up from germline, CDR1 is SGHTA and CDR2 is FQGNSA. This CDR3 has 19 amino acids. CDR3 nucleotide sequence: TGTGCCAGCAGCTTAATCGGACTAGCGGGGGGTCGCTCCTACAATGAGCAGTTCTTC. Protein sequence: CASSLIGLAGGRSYNEQFF.

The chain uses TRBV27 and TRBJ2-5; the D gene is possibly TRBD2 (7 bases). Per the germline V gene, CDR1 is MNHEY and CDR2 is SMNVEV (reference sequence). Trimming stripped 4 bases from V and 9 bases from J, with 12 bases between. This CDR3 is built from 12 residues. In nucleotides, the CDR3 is TGTGCCAGCAGTTATAGGGGGGGGGCCCAGTACTTC. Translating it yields CASSYRGGAQYF.

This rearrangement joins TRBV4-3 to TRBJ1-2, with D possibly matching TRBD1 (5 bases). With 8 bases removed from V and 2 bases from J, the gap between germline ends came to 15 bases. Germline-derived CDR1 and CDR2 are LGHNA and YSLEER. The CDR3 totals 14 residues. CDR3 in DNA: TGCGCCAGCGGAAGAACGACAGCGAACTATGGCTACACCTTC. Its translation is CASGRTTANYGYTF.

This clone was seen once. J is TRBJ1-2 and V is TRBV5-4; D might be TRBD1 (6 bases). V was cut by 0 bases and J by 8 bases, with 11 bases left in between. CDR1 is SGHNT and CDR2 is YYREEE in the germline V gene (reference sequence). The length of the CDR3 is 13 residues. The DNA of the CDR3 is TGTGCCAGCAGCTTGGAACAGGGCCAAGGCTACACCTTC. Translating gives CASSLEQGQGYTF.

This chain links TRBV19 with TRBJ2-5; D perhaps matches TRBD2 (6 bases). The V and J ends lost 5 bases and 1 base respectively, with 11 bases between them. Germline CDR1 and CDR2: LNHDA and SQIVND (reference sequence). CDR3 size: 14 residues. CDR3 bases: TGTGCCAGTAGTGTCGGCGGGATCCAAGAGACCCAGTACTTC. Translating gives CASSVGGIQETQYF.

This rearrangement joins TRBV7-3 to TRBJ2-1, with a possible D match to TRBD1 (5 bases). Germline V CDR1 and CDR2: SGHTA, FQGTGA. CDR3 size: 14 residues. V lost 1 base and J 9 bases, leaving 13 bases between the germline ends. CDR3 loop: CASSLIVQGTEQFF. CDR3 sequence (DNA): TGTGCCAGCAGCTTAATCGTGCAGGGCACTGAGCAGTTCTTC.

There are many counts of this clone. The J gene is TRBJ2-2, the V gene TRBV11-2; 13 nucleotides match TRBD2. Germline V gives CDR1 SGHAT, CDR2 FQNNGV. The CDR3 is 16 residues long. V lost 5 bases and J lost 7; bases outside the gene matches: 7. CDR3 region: CASSPGLAGASGELFF. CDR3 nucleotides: TGTGCCAGCAGCCCTGGACTAGCGGGAGCCAGCGGGGAGCTGTTTTTT.

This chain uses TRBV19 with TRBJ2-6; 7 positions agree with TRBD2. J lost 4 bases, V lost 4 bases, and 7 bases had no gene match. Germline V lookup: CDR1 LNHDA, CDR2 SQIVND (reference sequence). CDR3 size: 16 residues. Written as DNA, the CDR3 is TGTGCCAGTAGTACCCCAGGCGGGAGCGGGGCCAACGTCCTGACTTTC. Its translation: CASSTPGGSGANVLTF.

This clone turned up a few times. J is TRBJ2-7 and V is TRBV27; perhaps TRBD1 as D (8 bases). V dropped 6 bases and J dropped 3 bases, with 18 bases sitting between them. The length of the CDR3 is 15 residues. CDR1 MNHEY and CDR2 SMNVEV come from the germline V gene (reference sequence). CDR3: CASRATGGGFYEQYF. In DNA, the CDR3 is TGTGCCAGCAGAGCCACAGGGGGGGGGTTCTACGAGCAGTACTTC.

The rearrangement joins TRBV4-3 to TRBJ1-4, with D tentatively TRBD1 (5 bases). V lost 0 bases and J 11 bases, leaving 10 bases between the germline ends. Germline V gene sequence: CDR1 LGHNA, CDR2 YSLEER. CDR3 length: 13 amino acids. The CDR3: CASSQDTGDKLFF. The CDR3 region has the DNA TGCGCCAGCAGCCAAGATACGGGGGATAAACTGTTTTTT.

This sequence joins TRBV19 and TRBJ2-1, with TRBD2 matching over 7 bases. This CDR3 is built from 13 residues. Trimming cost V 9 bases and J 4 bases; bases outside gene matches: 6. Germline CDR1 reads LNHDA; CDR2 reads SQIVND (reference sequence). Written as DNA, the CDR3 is TGTGCCAGCGCCCCTAGCGGATACAATGAGCAGTTCTTC. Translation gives CASAPSGYNEQFF.

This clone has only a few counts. In DNA, the CDR3 is TGCGCCAACCAACCCGGTAATCAGCCCCAGCATTTT. Protein sequence: CANQPGNQPQHF. The V gene is TRBV10-1, the J gene TRBJ1-5; D not resolved. The germline CDR1 and CDR2 sequences are WNHNN and SYGVQD (reference sequence). There are 12 residues in the CDR3. V gave up 10 bases and J gave up 4 bases, with 11 bases separating them.

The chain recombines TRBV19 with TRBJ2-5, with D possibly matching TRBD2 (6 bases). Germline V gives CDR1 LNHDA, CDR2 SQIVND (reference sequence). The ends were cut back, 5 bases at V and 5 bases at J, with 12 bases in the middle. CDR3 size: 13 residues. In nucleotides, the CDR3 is TGTGCCAGTAGTTCGGGACTTGCCGAGACCCAGTACTTC. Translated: CASSSGLAETQYF.